This passage covers 18 T cell receptor beta chains from one sample sequenced in a study of breast tumors, draining lymph nodes, adjacent tissues. Axillary draining lymph nodes of breast cancer patients supplied the node samples. TCRdb reprocessed the multiplex PCR reads via MiXCR and lists one record per CDR3 protein. The sample lists about 150,000 distinct CDR3 sequences; about a fifth were seen once. The sample consisted of axillary lymph node tissue. The receptor source for this set is a female donor with breast cancer. Some clones in this sample may be carry-over from other donors' samples.

About this clonotype itself: The conserved phenylalanine or tryptophan normally closing the CDR3 is absent here, so this likely arose from a read error. The rearrangement joins TRBV14 to TRBJ2-1, with a possible D match to TRBD2 (6 bases). The ends were cut back, 4 bases at V and 7 bases at J, with 17 bases in the middle. In germline, CDR1 is SGHDN, CDR2 FVKESK. This CDR3 has 15 residues. DNA for the CDR3: TGTGCCAGCAGCCTCCCCGGAGGGGTAGCGAATGAGCAGTTCCTC. Translating gives CASSLPGGVANEQFL.

This clonotype was detected only a few times. Compared with germline, one end of the junction differs, possibly owing to a read error. The V gene is TRBV24-1, the J gene TRBJ2-1; TRBD2 is a possible D gene (5 bases). The germline gives CDR1 KGHDR, CDR2 SFDVKD. The CDR3 is 13 residues long. The DNA for the CDR3 is TGTGCCACCGGTGATCCTCAGCGGAATGAGCAGTTCTTC. This encodes CATGDPQRNEQFF.

The chain recombines TRBV28 with TRBJ2-4, with 13 bases aligning to TRBD2. From germline, CDR1 is MDHEN and CDR2 SYDVKM. The CDR3 length is 16 residues. V gave up 6 bases and J gave up 1 base; unmatched junction bases: 3. The CDR3 loop reads CASRLAGGMAKNIQYF. DNA for the CDR3: TGTGCCAGCAGACTAGCGGGAGGGATGGCCAAAAACATTCAGTACTTC.

This clonotype was picked up many times. J is TRBJ2-7 and V is TRBV2; 9 positions agree with TRBD1. Trimming took 4 bases from V and 1 from J; bases not matched to a gene: 2. CDR3 size: 14 residues. Looked up from germline, CDR1 is SNHLY and CDR2 is FYNNEI. CDR3 sequence (DNA): TGTGCCAGCAGTGGGGGGACAGGGTCCTACGAGCAGTACTTC. Its protein product is CASSGGTGSYEQYF.

There are many counts of this clonotype. This chain uses TRBV18 with TRBJ1-4, with D hard to call. This CDR3 contains 14 residues. V was clipped by 3 bases and J by 7 bases, with 12 bases between them. Germline V gene data show CDR1 as KGHSH and CDR2 as LQKENI. DNA of the CDR3: TGTGCCAGCTCACCTGGTGGGCCTGGTGAAAAACTGTTTTTT. Its translation: CASSPGGPGEKLFF.

This clonotype was detected ten times or more. The chain links TRBV4-3 to TRBJ2-1; weak D call: TRBD2 (6 bases). The CDR3 contains 15 residues. Trimming took off 6 bases at V and 3 bases at J, with 15 bases between the two ends. The germline CDR1 and CDR2 sequences are LGHNA and YSLEER. CDR3 in DNA: TGCGCCAGCAGTTACCATAGCGGCAACTACAATGAGCAGTTCTTC. This codes for CASSYHSGNYNEQFF.

This clonotype was seen many times. This rearrangement joins TRBV15 to TRBJ1-5; D call uncertain. There are 15 residues in the CDR3. The V end lost 0 bases, the J end lost 3 bases, and 9 bases lay between the germline ends. The V gene's germline CDR1 is LNHNV and CDR2 YYDKDF (reference sequence). Written as DNA, the CDR3 is TGTGCCACCAGCAGAGATCTGGGGTCCAATCAGCCCCAGCATTTT. Protein: CATSRDLGSNQPQHF.

This clonotype has at least ten counts. This rearrangement joins TRBV5-6 to TRBJ2-1; D is perhaps TRBD1 or TRBD2 (6 bases each). CDR1 and CDR2 (germline): SGHDT, YYEEEE. V was cut by 3 bases and J by 4 bases, with 17 bases left in between. This CDR3 has 16 residues. DNA for the CDR3: TGTGCCAGCAGCTCTGGAGGGGGAGGCCCTTACAATGAGCAGTTCTTC. This sequence encodes CASSSGGGGPYNEQFF.

This clonotype has ten or more counts. The chain links TRBV19 to TRBJ1-3, with a tentative D call TRBD1 (5 bases). Trimming cost V 11 bases and J 0 bases, with 14 bases left between them. CDR3 length equals 14 residues. Germline loops: CDR1 LNHDA, CDR2 SQIVND (reference sequence). This CDR3 is CAVSGDFSGNTIYF. CDR3 bases: TGTGCCGTAAGCGGGGACTTCTCTGGAAACACCATATATTTT.

The V gene is TRBV9, the J gene TRBJ2-4, with TRBD2 identical over 12 bases. V lost 4 bases to trimming and J lost 4 bases; unmatched junction nucleotides: 6. This CDR3 is 16 amino acids long. The germline V gene has CDR1 SGDLS and CDR2 YYNGEE. The CDR3, as DNA: TGTGCCAGCAGCCCGCCCGGGACTAGCGGGAAAAACATTCAGTACTTC. Translation: CASSPPGTSGKNIQYF.

In its sample, this clonotype was seen many times. This sequence joins TRBV4-1 and TRBJ2-2; no clear D. Germline CDR1 MGHRA, CDR2 YSYEKL. V lost 0 bases to trimming and J lost 3 bases, with 11 bases between them. The CDR3 length is 16 residues. CDR3 sequence: CASSQDRDSDTGELFF. The CDR3 DNA follows: TGCGCCAGCAGCCAAGATCGCGATTCGGACACCGGGGAGCTGTTTTTT.

This clonotype showed up many times. This chain connects TRBV28 to TRBJ2-7; D gene ambiguous. V lost 5 bases to trimming and J lost 4 bases, with 12 bases between them. This CDR3 is 13 amino acids long. CDR1 MDHEN and CDR2 SYDVKM come from the germline V gene. The CDR3 DNA follows: TGTGCCAGCAGTGCCGTTGATCTGTACGAGCAGTACTTC. It translates to CASSAVDLYEQYF.

This clonotype was counted at least ten times. The chain has TRBV19 and TRBJ2-7, with TRBD2 matching over 8 bases. The CDR3 extends over 14 amino acids. Germline trimming cut 5 bases from V and 3 bases from J; bases unmatched to any gene: 6. Germline V CDR1 and CDR2: LNHDA, SQIVND (reference sequence). CDR3 region: CASSLPGTSYEQYF. The CDR3 coding sequence is TGTGCCAGTAGTCTTCCCGGGACTAGCTACGAGCAGTACTTC.

This clonotype was picked up many times. The chain links TRBV11-3 to TRBJ2-2, with 9 bases aligning to TRBD2. V was pared by 2 bases and J by 2 bases, with 6 bases of the junction left unmatched. Germline assignment: CDR1 SGHNT and CDR2 YENEEA. The CDR3 extends over 17 amino acids. Here the CDR3 DNA reads TGTGCCAGCAGCTTAAGGGCGGGAGGGTTTAACACCGGGGAGCTGTTTTTT. As protein: CASSLRAGGFNTGELFF.

This clonotype was counted many times. V gene TRBV4-3 combines with J gene TRBJ2-1; 9 nucleotides match TRBD2. Germline V lookup: CDR1 LGHNA, CDR2 YSLEER. CDR3 length: 15 residues. Trimming at V came to 1 base and at J to 8 bases, leaving 6 bases not matched to a gene. This CDR3 reads CASSQVAGGPHEQFF. The CDR3 DNA sequence: TGCGCCAGCAGCCAAGTTGCGGGAGGGCCCCATGAGCAGTTCTTC.

The V gene is TRBV10-3, the J gene TRBJ2-3; TRBD2 agrees at 10 bases. J gave up 6 bases and V 6 bases, and 3 bases lay outside the gene matches. Germline V gene sequence: CDR1 ENHRY, CDR2 SYGVKD. The length of the CDR3 is 13 residues. CDR3 nucleotides: TGTGCCATCAGGGGGACTAGCGTCGATACGCAGTATTTT. Its translation: CAIRGTSVDTQYF.

This clonotype was seen at least ten times. V and J are TRBV7-8 and TRBJ2-3, with TRBD2 identical over 7 bases. Looked up from germline, CDR1 is SGHVS and CDR2 is FQNEAQ. The J segment lost 8 bases and the V segment lost 4 bases, leaving 9 bases of the junction unmatched. The CDR3 extends over 14 amino acids. The CDR3 coding sequence is TGTGCCAGCAGCTCAAGAACACTAGCGCCTACGCAGTATTTT. Amino acids: CASSSRTLAPTQYF.

This clonotype was counted a few times. The chain joins TRBV3-1 to TRBJ1-2; no clear D. CDR3 length: 15 amino acids. V shed 4 bases and J shed 6 bases, with 18 bases lying between them. The germline gives CDR1 LGHDT, CDR2 YNNKEL (reference sequence). The CDR3 loop reads CASSPPTGPPHGYTF. The DNA of the CDR3 is TGTGCCAGCAGCCCCCCTACGGGTCCTCCACATGGCTACACCTTC.